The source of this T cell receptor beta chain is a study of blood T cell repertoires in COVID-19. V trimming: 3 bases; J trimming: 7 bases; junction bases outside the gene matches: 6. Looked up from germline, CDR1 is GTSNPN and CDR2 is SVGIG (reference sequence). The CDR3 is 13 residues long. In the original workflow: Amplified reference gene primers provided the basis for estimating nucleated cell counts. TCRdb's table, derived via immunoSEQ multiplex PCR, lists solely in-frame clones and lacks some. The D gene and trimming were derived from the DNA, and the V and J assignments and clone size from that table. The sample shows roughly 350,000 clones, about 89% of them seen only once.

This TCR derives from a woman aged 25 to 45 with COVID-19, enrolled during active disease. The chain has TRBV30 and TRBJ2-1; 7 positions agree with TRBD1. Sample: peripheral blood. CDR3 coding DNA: TGTGCCTGGAGGGTACAGGGGAAAAATGAGCAGTTCTTC. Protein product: CAWRVQGKNEQFF.